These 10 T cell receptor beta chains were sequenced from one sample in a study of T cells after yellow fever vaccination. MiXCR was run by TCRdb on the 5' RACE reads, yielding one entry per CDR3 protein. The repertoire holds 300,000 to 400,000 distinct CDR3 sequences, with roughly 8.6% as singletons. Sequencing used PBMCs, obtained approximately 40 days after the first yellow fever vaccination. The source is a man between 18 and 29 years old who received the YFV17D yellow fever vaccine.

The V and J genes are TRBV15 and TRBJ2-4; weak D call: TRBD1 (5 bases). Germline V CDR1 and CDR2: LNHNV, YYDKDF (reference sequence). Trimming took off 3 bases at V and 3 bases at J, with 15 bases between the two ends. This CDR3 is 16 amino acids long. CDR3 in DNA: TGTGCCACCAGCAGGGCCGGCCTCAGGGACAAAAACATTCAGTACTTC. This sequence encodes CATSRAGLRDKNIQYF.

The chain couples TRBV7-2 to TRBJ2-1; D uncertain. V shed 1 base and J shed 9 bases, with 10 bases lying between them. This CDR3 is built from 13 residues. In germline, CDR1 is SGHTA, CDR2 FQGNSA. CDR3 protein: CASSLGRLAEQFF. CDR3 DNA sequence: TGTGCCAGCAGCTTAGGTAGGTTGGCTGAGCAGTTCTTC.

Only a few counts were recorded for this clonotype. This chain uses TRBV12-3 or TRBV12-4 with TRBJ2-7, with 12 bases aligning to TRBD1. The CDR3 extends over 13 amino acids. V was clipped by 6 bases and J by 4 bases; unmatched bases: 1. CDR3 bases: TGTGCCAGCAGGGGACAGGGGGCTTACGAGCAGTACGTC. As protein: CASRGQGAYEQYV.

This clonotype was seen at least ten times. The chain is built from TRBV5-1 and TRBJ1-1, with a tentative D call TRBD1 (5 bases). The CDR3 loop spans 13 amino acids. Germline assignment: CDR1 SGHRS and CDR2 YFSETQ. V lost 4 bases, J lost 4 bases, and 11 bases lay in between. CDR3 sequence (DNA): TGCGCCAGCAGCCGAGTGGGGCGCACTGAAGCTTTCTTT. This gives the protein CASSRVGRTEAFF.

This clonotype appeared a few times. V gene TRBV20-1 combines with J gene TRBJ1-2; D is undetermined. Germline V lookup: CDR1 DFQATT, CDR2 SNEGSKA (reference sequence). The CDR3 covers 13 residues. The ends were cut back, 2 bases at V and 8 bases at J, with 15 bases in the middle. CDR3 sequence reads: CSARPRGTNGYTF. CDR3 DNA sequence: TGCAGTGCTAGACCCAGAGGTACGAACGGCTACACCTTC.

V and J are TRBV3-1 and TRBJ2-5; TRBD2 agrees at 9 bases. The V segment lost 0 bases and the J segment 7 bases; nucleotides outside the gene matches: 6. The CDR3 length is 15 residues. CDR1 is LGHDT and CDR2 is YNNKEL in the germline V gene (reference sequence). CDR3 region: CASSQERGGRGTQYF. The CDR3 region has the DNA TGTGCCAGCAGCCAAGAGCGGGGGGGCCGGGGGACCCAGTACTTC.

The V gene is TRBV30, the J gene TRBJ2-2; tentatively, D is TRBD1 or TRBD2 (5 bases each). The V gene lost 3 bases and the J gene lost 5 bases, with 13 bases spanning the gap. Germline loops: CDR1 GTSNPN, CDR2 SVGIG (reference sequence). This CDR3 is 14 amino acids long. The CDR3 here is CAWSLGVETGELFF. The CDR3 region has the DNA TGTGCCTGGAGCCTGGGGGTGGAAACCGGGGAGCTGTTTTTT.

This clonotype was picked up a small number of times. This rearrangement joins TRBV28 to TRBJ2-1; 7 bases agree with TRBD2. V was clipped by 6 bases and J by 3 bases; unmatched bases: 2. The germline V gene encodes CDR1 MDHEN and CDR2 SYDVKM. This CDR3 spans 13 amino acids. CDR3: CASSRGGYNEQFF. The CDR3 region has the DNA TGTGCCAGCAGCCGCGGGGGCTACAATGAGCAGTTCTTC.

The CDR3 DNA is TGCAGTGCTAGGCCCGGACCCAGTATTGATCAGCCCCAGCATTTT. Translation gives CSARPGPSIDQPQHF. The chain employs TRBV20-1 and TRBJ1-5; no clear D gene. The CDR3 is 15 residues long. V gave up 3 bases and J gave up 5 bases, with 17 bases separating them. Germline assignment: CDR1 DFQATT and CDR2 SNEGSKA (reference sequence).

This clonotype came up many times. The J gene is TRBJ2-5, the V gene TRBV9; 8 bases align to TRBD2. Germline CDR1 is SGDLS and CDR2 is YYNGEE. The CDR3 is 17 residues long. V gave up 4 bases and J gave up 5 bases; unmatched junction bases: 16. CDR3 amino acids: CASSPRSSSGGAETQYF. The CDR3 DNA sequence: TGTGCCAGCAGCCCCCGCTCCTCCAGCGGGGGCGCCGAGACCCAGTACTTC.